What follows describes a single T cell receptor beta chain. Its cognate antigen has yet to be identified. No base qualities exist here, and no much larger clone lies one base off it. This entry comes from a study of cytomegalovirus exposure and HLA in healthy donors (dated by TCRdb to 2016 to 2017). Broadly, across the study: In an earlier analysis of fewer than 750 of the donors, 276 Gb of sequence data and 90 million to 120 million unique TCR beta sequences from roughly 180 million T cells were reported. Several DR-DQ haplotypes were treated as single units for association and clustering because of strong linkage in the cohort. Rather than using new phenotypic data, the later analysis identified candidate immune exposures from TCR beta sequences and from how often those sequences occurred across donors. Alongside the repertoire data, information on donor age, sex, ethnicity and CMV serostatus was compiled. Besides the first cohort of around 700 subjects, a separate validation cohort made up of 120 or so different subjects was used. The study aimed to test whether cataloging public T cell receptors could reveal signatures of past pathogen exposure. The genetic ancestry cluster associated with self-reported Caucasian donors included about 81% of the roughly 400 genotyped donors. Every repertoire in the discovery cohort had been generated on one and the same sequencing platform. In a later analysis, previously published TCR beta repertoires from hundreds of donors were re-analyzed and high-resolution HLA genotyping was added so that TCR occurrence patterns could be studied. The study used immunosequencing to profile the T cell repertoires of approximately 640 subjects and linked those repertoires to cytomegalovirus serostatus. HLA typing included class I and class II loci at four-digit resolution. In an earlier analysis of roughly 600 of the donors, high-throughput TCR beta sequencing was used to judge whether each TCR beta V gene segment behaved as functional or pseudogenic. An early release covering roughly 600 HLA-typed donors comprised approximately 290 gigabases of sequencing data and 85 million to 100 million unique TCR sequences. A later genetic analysis used genome-wide SNP genotypes for about 65% of the roughly 700 donors, treating that subset as a discovery cohort. Typing coverage differed by locus: A, B, C, DRB1 and DQB1 were typed in roughly 620-630 donors, DQA1 in around 500, DPA1 in roughly 590, and DPB1 in around 490. Across 300 to 400 genotyped donors of the cohort, an average of roughly 200,000 unique TCR beta nucleotide sequences per donor were sequenced, and 15% to 20% of those sequences were non-productive. To predict cytomegalovirus infection status, the study combined high-throughput TCR immunosequencing, statistical association of individual TCRs with disease status, and machine learning.

The cohort consisted of 650 to 700 healthy bone marrow donors. Cohort members were all nominally healthy when sampled, although unrecorded immune exposures were likely present. Of the 700 or so cohort members, approximately 290 had a positive CMV serostatus and just over 350 had a negative one, while no CMV serostatus was recorded for the donor. A peripheral blood sample was collected from each donor, and TCR beta sequencing was performed on peripheral blood mononuclear cells. The Qiagen DNeasy Blood Extraction Kit was used to extract genomic DNA from the blood cell samples. The CDR3 has 14 amino acids, counting the end cysteine and phenylalanine. Only the CDR3 DNA stays, 42 bases, in frame from base 1. V and J are truncated by 3 bases and 1 base respectively, leaving an intervening sequence of 9 bases. CDR1 and CDR2 were assigned from the germline V gene (reference sequence) as LNHDA and SQIVND.

Library preparation used the immunoSEQ multiplex PCR assay. For the multiplex PCR, a mixture combining 60 forward primers for TCR Vbeta segments and 13 reverse primers for TCR Jbeta segments was used. A multiplex PCR assay on genomic DNA amplified the CDR3 region of rearranged TCR beta genes. The Illumina HiSeq System was used to sequence the amplified TCR beta libraries as 87-base-pair reads. Per the authors' processing: A later analysis tallied roughly 78 million unique TCR beta chains across the 610 or so repertoires, and approximately 12 million of those chains were shared by two or more donors. Raw reads were error-corrected and collapsed into unique sequences by a nearest-neighbor algorithm in which closely related sequences were merged to remove PCR and sequencing errors. V, D and J gene segments were assigned by aligning CDR3 sequences to IMGT reference sequences. For a sequence to be retained, a match of at least six nucleotides to both a V gene segment and a J gene segment was required. Rearrangements were called productive when the CDR3 lacked stop codons and stayed in frame with V and J; all others were non-productive. Following IMGT convention, CDR3 was defined as the stretch from the second conserved V-encoded cysteine to the conserved J-encoded phenylalanine. Sequences without an unambiguous match to a single V gene segment were excluded from the earlier analysis of about 630 of the donors. In an earlier analysis of roughly 500 of the donors, V segments were called functional above 56.7% productive rearrangements and were called segregating when the between-donor standard deviation exceeded 5%. To diagnose cytomegalovirus status from the catalog of TCR beta chain sequences, a statistical classification framework was built. In a later analysis, TCR nucleotide sequences were compared against IMGT/GENE-DB human TR gene sequences so that V and J genes could be assigned. A later analysis assigned CDR3 sequences and most-parsimonious VDJ recombination scenarios with the TCRdist pipeline. In a later analysis, each TCR beta chain was defined by its CDR3 amino acid sequence together with its V-gene family, and reads without a unique V-gene family were excluded. As a way to deal with suspected cross-contamination and a sequencing artifact, a later analysis dropped roughly 600 nucleotide sequences that were highly shared and had low generation probability. For each public chain, a later analysis derived a clonal expansion index from normalized ranks of inferred template counts within each repertoire. In a later analysis, generation probabilities were computed using a VDJ recombination model fitted to out-of-frame rearrangements, and the results were checked against IGoR. In a later analysis, hypergeometric tests were used to score TCR-TCR, TCR-HLA and TCR-CMV co-occurrence, with a repertoire-size bias correction applied to TCR pairs. To estimate false discovery rates, a later analysis permuted the HLA or CMV assignments 20 times. In a later analysis, co-occurring TCRs were grouped with DBSCAN, and TCRdist sequence similarity was added when clustering was performed within HLA-allele-positive subsets. Co-occurrence clustering excluded repertoires with fewer than 30,000 or more than 120,000 public chains, plus five with anomalous nucleotide sharing. As stored in TCRdb, this immuneACCESS dataset retains in-frame rearrangements with V and J assigned. A fraction of the clones does not appear; measured against another copy, unresolved V genes explain less than half of the discrepancy, and the remainder lacks a known reason. The V and J calls and the clone size are those of that table, but D and trimming were determined from the DNA. A total of fewer than 150,000 clones appear in this sample, 65% to 80% of them only once. The top ten hold roughly 3.5% of the sample.

Overall results and qualifications from the work: Specific HLA alleles were associated with 18,000 or so TCR beta sequences at a false discovery rate of 0.05 in a later analysis. Because HLA typing was missing for some donors at each locus, association tests included only the typed subset. A cluster of highly shared sequence variants was judged likely to be a technical artifact of the sequencing pipeline. According to a later genetic analysis, donors in an Asian-associated ancestry cluster had fewer N-insertions in productive TCRs than the roughly 670-donor mean. Some IMGT-functional V segments, including TRBV6-2 and TRBV6-3, could not be told apart with the 87-base-pair reads, so those segments were excluded. The presence/absence analyses assumed that sequencing depth was roughly uniform across donors, and that assumption may not be true. A few of the identified cytomegalovirus-associated TCR beta chains were confirmed in vitro to be specific for cytomegalovirus antigens. In a later analysis, HLA-associated TCR beta chains showed more clonal expansion and lower generation probabilities than non-associated chains that were equally common. Cytomegalovirus status was reported to be diagnosed by the classifier with high specificity and sensitivity in both the original and validation cohorts. When HLA alleles, especially DR and DQ, strongly co-occurred, attributing TCR associations to individual alleles was difficult. CMV serostatus was the only immune exposure information available for the cohort. Linkage disequilibrium might explain the correlated functional status among segregating V segments, but an unknown experimental factor could not be ruled out. According to a later analysis, most CMV-associated TCR beta chains appeared to be HLA-restricted, and the HLA associations seemed to be driven largely by CMV exposure. The study listed 150 to 200 TCR beta chains as associated with cytomegalovirus. The authors suggested that the approach could potentially be extended to other disease states and immunological phenotypes. A further reported finding was that TCR beta sequences accurately predicted the HLA-A and HLA-B alleles for most subjects in the first cohort. According to a later analysis, TCR association rates differed among HLA loci, with DRB1 alleles showing the most associated TCRs and HLA-C alleles showing the fewest. The earlier analysis of some 560 of the donors excluded fewer than 20 rarely observed V segments, including chromosome 9 orphons, because counts were too low. In an earlier analysis of about 600 of the donors, most TCR beta V segments appeared in productive rearrangements about 87% or about 30% of the time, broadly matching IMGT annotations. An association between a missense DCLRE1C variant and V-gene and J-gene trimming of TCR beta chains was found in a later genetic analysis and replicated in an independent cohort. The cohort was sequenced for TCR beta chains only, and without alpha or paired-chain data the features that could be detected were limited. Most TCR sequences were seen in very few donors, while some public TCRs were found in many individuals. According to a later analysis, parvovirus B19, influenza, CMV and Epstein-Barr virus appeared linked to several top co-occurrence clusters.

Recombination joined TRBV19 with TRBJ1-1; the D segment cannot be called with confidence. The source material was PBMCs. The sequence derives from a human donor in good health. The CDR3 region reads CASSIVARNTEAFF. The nucleotide sequence is given as TGTGCCAGTAGTATCGTTGCCAGGAACACTGAAGCTTTCTTT.